The 21 T cell receptor beta chains below were found in one sample sequenced in a study of blood T cell repertoires in COVID-19. The assay was immunoSEQ multiplex PCR, and TCRdb's table has in-frame clones only and misses some. Among fewer than 15,000 clones listed, roughly 84% were seen once. The specimen sequenced was peripheral blood. The origin of the receptors is a man between 45 and 60 years old with active COVID-19.

The gene calls are TRBV28 and TRBJ1-4; 7 nucleotides line up with TRBD1. The CDR3 has 16 amino acids. Germline V gives CDR1 MDHEN, CDR2 SYDVKM. V gave up 7 bases and J gave up 1 base; unmatched junction bases: 9. The CDR3 protein is CASKAGGIETNEKLFF. The DNA of the CDR3 is TGTGCCAGCAAAGCAGGGGGAATAGAAACTAATGAAAAACTGTTTTTT.

The chain combines TRBV29-1 with TRBJ2-1, with D unclear. Trimming left V 4 bases short and J 7 bases short, with 20 bases between. CDR3 length equals 15 residues. CDR1 is SQVTM and CDR2 is ANQGSEA in the germline V gene. This CDR3 reads CSVVLPRGSRNEQFF. CDR3 sequence (DNA): TGCAGCGTTGTACTACCTCGTGGATCTCGGAATGAGCAGTTCTTC.

The CDR3 is CASSEFGRNTEAFF. CDR3 nucleotides: TGTGCCAGCAGTGAATTTGGCCGGAACACTGAAGCTTTCTTT. The gene calls are TRBV25-1 and TRBJ1-1; D uncertain. The germline gives CDR1 MGHDK, CDR2 SYGVNS. The CDR3 sequence is 14 residues long. The germline V and J ends were trimmed by 1 base and 1 base, with 7 bases remaining between them.

This clone was observed a few times. The chain uses TRBV15 and TRBJ2-1; 12 bases align to TRBD1. CDR1 LNHNV and CDR2 YYDKDF come from the germline V gene (reference sequence). CDR3 length equals 16 residues. The trim removed 3 bases at V and 5 bases at J, leaving 5 bases unmatched. The CDR3 region is CATSSLGQGANNEQFF. Here the CDR3 DNA reads TGTGCCACCAGCAGCCTGGGACAGGGGGCGAACAATGAGCAGTTCTTC.

In its sample, this clone was seen once. The chain has TRBV5-3 and TRBJ1-1; a weak D match, TRBD1 (5 bases). TRBV5-3 is an open reading frame, and its role is uncertain. Trimming stripped 4 bases from V and 0 bases from J, with 16 bases between. The CDR3 loop spans 16 amino acids. In DNA, the CDR3 is TGTGCCAGAAGCCAGTCGACAGTCTACATGAACACTGAAGCTTTCTTT. Its translation: CARSQSTVYMNTEAFF.

The chain links TRBV6-6 to TRBJ1-2, with a weak D call TRBD1 (5 bases). Germline V lookup: CDR1 MNHNY, CDR2 SVGAGI (reference sequence). The CDR3 spans 14 residues. V was pared by 7 bases and J by 4 bases, with 16 bases between. The DNA of the CDR3 is TGTGCCAGCAACCGCGGAGGGGATTCCTATGGCTACACCTTC. Translation gives CASNRGGDSYGYTF.

V usage is TRBV19 and J usage is TRBJ1-2, with 7 positions matching TRBD1. The CDR3 consists of 15 residues. J was trimmed by 4 bases and V by 4 bases; bases with no gene match: 9. The germline V gene encodes CDR1 LNHDA and CDR2 SQIVND (reference sequence). The CDR3 nucleotides read TGTGCCAGTAGTACCCCGGGACAGCTCCTCTATGGCTACACCTTC. This sequence encodes CASSTPGQLLYGYTF.

This chain links TRBV7-3 with TRBJ2-7; 10 nucleotides agree with TRBD2. Trimming removed 0 bases from V and 0 bases from J; junction bases left unmatched: 5. This CDR3 comprises 17 residues. Germline assignment: CDR1 SGHTA and CDR2 FQGTGA. CDR3 amino acids: CASSLTLTSGPSYEQYF. The CDR3, as DNA: TGTGCCAGCAGCTTAACGTTGACTAGCGGGCCCTCCTACGAGCAGTACTTC.

The chain uses TRBV3-1 (or the pseudogene TRBV3-2) and TRBJ2-1; 9 positions agree with TRBD2. The CDR3 is made up of 15 amino acids. Unmatched junction bases numbered 2, after V lost 0 bases and J lost 5 bases. The germline V gene has CDR1 LGHDT and CDR2 YNNKEL (reference sequence). This chain's CDR3 is CASSQDLAGNNEQFF. The DNA of the CDR3 is TGTGCCAGCAGCCAAGATCTAGCGGGAAACAATGAGCAGTTCTTC.

The genes are TRBV6-5 and TRBJ2-1; 7 nucleotides match TRBD2. J lost 2 bases, V lost 7 bases, and 2 bases had no gene match. CDR1 and CDR2 (germline): MNHEY, SVGAGI. This CDR3 spans 13 amino acids. DNA for the CDR3: TGTGCCAGCACGGCGGGGGCCTACAATGAGCAGTTCTTC. Protein: CASTAGAYNEQFF.

This clone appeared a few times. CDR3 nucleotides: TGTGCCAGCAGCACAGACAGGGGGCCGACCTACGAGCAGTACTTC. Protein sequence: CASSTDRGPTYEQYF. V is TRBV21-1 and J is TRBJ2-7; TRBD1, the table's D call, lacks a check against the DNA. TRBV21-1 is a listed pseudogene. The CDR3 has 15 amino acids.

This sequence joins TRBV5-3 and TRBJ2-1; possible D gene TRBD2, 6 bases. Being an ORF, TRBV5-3 has a function that is uncertain. CDR3 length: 16 amino acids. With 4 bases removed from V and 5 bases from J, the gap between germline ends came to 19 bases. Here the CDR3 DNA reads TGTGCCAGAAGCGGCAAAGCGGGCCCAGCTAACAATGAGCAGTTCTTC. Protein sequence: CARSGKAGPANNEQFF.

This clone appeared a single time. The chain employs TRBV24-1 and TRBJ2-1, with 11 nucleotides matching TRBD2. V was clipped by 4 bases and J by 4 bases; unmatched bases: 8. The CDR3 sequence is 17 residues long. Germline CDR1 and CDR2: KGHDR and SFDVKD. CDR3 bases: TGTGCCACCAGTGACGTGACTAGCGGGATCGTATACAATGAGCAGTTCTTC. Translating it yields CATSDVTSGIVYNEQFF.

This clone was seen just once. This chain uses TRBV3-1 (or the pseudogene TRBV3-2) with TRBJ2-2; D is perhaps TRBD1 (6 bases). Germline values: CDR1 LGHDT, CDR2 YNNKEL (reference sequence). This CDR3 is 17 amino acids long. The V gene lost 1 base and the J gene lost 8 bases, with 20 bases spanning the gap. CDR3 loop: CASSQVTGMGTAGELFF. CDR3 nucleotides: TGTGCCAGCAGCCAAGTCACAGGGATGGGAACGGCAGGGGAGCTGTTTTTT.

This sequence joins TRBV7-9 and TRBJ2-3, with 7 bases aligning to TRBD2. The CDR3 contains 17 residues. V dropped 0 bases and J dropped 0; count of bases not matched to a gene: 6. The germline V gene has CDR1 SEHNR and CDR2 FQNEAQ (reference sequence). CDR3: CASSLASSGPSTDTQYF. CDR3 bases: TGTGCCAGCAGCTTAGCGTCTAGCGGTCCTAGCACAGATACGCAGTATTTT.

The V gene is TRBV13, the J gene TRBJ2-1, with 9 bases identical to TRBD2. V was clipped by 2 bases and J by 8 bases; unmatched bases: 7. CDR1 is PRHDT, CDR2 FYEKMQ, per germline (reference sequence). This CDR3 region has 15 residues. CDR3 DNA: TGTGCCAGCAGCTTATTCCCTAGCGGGAAATATGAGCAGTTCTTC. Amino acids: CASSLFPSGKYEQFF.

Written as DNA, the CDR3 is TGTGCCAGCAGTGGACAGGGATCCACTGAAGCTTTCTTT. It yields the protein CASSGQGSTEAFF. This chain uses TRBV2 with TRBJ1-1; TRBD1 agrees at 7 bases. The CDR3 length is 13 residues. Trimming at V came to 4 bases and at J to 4 bases, leaving 3 bases not matched to a gene. CDR1 and CDR2 (germline): SNHLY, FYNNEI.

The chain combines TRBV5-6 with TRBJ2-1; D is ambiguous. The ends were cut back, 2 bases at V and 2 bases at J, with 8 bases in the middle. CDR3 length: 14 amino acids. Looked up from germline, CDR1 is SGHDT and CDR2 is YYEEEE. CDR3: CASSFGQTYNEQFF. CDR3 nucleotide sequence: TGTGCCAGCAGCTTTGGGCAAACCTACAATGAGCAGTTCTTC.

Turning to this clone: The germline gene is not matched at one end of the junction; a read error may be the cause. The CDR3 region has the DNA TGTGCCAGCAGCTACTCCGGACTAGCGGGAGATGAGCAGTTCTTC. Encoded protein: CASSYSGLAGDEQFF. The chain uses TRBV6-5 and TRBJ2-1; 13 bases match TRBD2. The CDR3 consists of 15 residues. CDR1 and CDR2 (germline): MNHEY, SVGAGI.

The chain couples TRBV7-2 to TRBJ2-3; the D gene is possibly TRBD2 (6 bases). V dropped 8 bases and J dropped 2 bases, with 14 bases sitting between them. The CDR3 is 14 amino acids. CDR1 and CDR2 (germline): SGHTA, FQGNSA. CDR3 in DNA: TGTGCCAGCGTGTGGACTATCTCCACAGATACGCAGTATTTT. Translating it yields CASVWTISTDTQYF.

This chain links TRBV9 with TRBJ2-7, with D possibly being TRBD1 (6 bases). This CDR3 contains 17 residues. V shed 0 bases and J shed 2 bases, with 18 bases lying between them. Per germline, CDR1 SGDLS and CDR2 YYNGEE. The CDR3, as DNA: TGTGCCAGCAGCGTAGGGTCGGCAGGGGATTACCCCTACGAGCAGTACTTC. Translated: CASSVGSAGDYPYEQYF.